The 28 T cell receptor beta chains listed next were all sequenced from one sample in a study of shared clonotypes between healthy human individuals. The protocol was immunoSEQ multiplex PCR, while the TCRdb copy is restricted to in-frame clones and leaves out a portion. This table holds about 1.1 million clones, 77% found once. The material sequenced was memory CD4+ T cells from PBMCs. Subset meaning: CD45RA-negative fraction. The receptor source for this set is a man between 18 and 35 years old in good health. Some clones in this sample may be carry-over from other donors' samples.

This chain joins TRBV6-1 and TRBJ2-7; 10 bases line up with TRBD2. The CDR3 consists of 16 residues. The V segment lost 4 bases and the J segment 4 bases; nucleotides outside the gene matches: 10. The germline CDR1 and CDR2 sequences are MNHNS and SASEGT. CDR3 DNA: TGTGCCAGCAGTGGGGCTAGCGGGAGAAATTGGTACGAGCAGTACTTC. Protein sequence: CASSGASGRNWYEQYF.

This CDR3 reads CASSVAASADTQYF. The CDR3 DNA is TGTGCCAGCAGCGTAGCGGCTAGTGCAGATACGCAGTATTTT. The rearrangement links TRBV9 to TRBJ2-3, with D uncertain. Germline values: CDR1 SGDLS, CDR2 YYNGEE. The CDR3 loop spans 14 amino acids. Deletions cut 0 bases from V and 4 bases from J, with 9 bases between.

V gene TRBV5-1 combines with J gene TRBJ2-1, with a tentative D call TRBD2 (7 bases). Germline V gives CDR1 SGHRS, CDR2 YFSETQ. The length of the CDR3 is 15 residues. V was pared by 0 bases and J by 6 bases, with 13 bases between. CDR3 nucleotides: TGCGCCAGCAGCTTGGATGGGGGGGCAGGCAATGAGCAGTTCTTC. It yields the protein CASSLDGGAGNEQFF.

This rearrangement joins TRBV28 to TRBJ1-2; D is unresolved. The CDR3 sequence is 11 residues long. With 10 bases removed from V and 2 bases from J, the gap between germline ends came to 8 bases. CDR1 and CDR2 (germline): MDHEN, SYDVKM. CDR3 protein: CATLDNYGYTF. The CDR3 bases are TGTGCCACCCTTGACAACTATGGCTACACCTTC.

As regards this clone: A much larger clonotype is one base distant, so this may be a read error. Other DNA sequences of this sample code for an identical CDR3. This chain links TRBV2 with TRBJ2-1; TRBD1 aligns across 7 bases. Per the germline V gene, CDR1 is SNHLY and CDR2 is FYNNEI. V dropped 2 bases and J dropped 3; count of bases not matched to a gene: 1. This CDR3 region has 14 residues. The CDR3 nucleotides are TGTGCCAGCAGTGAACAGGGGGTCTACAATGAGCAGTTCTTC. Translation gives CASSEQGVYNEQFF.

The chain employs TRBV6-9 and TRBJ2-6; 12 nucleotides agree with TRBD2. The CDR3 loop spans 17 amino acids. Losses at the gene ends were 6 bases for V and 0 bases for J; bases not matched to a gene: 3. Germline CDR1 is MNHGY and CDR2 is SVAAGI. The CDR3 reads CASSGLAGLSGANVLTF. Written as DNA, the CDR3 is TGTGCCAGCAGCGGACTAGCGGGGCTCTCTGGGGCCAACGTCCTGACTTTC.

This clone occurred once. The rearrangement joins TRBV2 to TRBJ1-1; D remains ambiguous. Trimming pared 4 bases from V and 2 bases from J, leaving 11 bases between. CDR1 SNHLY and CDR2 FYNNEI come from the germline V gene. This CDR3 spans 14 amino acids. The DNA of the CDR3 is TGTGCCAGCAGTGTGGGCGGGTTAAACACTGAAGCTTTCTTT. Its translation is CASSVGGLNTEAFF.

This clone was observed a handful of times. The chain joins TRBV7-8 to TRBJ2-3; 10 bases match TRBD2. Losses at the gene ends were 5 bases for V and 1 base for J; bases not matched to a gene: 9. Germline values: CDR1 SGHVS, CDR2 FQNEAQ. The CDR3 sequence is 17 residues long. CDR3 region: CASSPLTSGKRTDTQYF. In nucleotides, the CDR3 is TGTGCCAGCAGCCCCCTTACTAGCGGGAAACGCACAGATACGCAGTATTTT. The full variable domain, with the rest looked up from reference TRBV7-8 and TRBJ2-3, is GAGVSQSPRYKVAKRGQDVALRCDPISGHVSLFWYQQALGQGPEFLTYFQNEAQLDKSGLPSDRFFAERPEGSVSTLKIQRTQQEDSAVYLCASSPLTSGKRTDTQYFGPGTRLTVL.

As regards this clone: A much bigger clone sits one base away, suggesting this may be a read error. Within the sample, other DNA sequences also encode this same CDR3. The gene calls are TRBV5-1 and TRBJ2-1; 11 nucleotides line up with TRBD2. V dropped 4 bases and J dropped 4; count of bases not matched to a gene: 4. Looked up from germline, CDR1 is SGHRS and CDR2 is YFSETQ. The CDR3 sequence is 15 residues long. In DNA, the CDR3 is TGCGCCAGCAGCCCCGGGACTAGCGGATACAATGAGCAGTTCTTC. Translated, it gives CASSPGTSGYNEQFF.

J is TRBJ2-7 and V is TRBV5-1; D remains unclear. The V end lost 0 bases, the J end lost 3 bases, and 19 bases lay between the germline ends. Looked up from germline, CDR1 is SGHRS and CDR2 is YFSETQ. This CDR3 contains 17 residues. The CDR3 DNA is TGCGCCAGCAGCTTGGTCATTCTACTCATGAACCGCTACGAGCAGTACTTC. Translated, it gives CASSLVILLMNRYEQYF.

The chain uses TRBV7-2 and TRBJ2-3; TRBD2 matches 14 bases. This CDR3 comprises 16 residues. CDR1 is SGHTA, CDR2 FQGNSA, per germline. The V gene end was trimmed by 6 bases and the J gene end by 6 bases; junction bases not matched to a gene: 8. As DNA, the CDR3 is TGTGCCAGCAGTTGGGGACTAGCGGGAGCGGTCGATACGCAGTATTTT. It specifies CASSWGLAGAVDTQYF.

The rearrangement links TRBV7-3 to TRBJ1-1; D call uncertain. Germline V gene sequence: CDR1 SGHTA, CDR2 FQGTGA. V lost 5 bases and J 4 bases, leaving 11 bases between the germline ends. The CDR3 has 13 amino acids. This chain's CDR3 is CASSAGVGTEAFF. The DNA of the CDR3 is TGTGCCAGCAGCGCCGGGGTGGGCACTGAAGCTTTCTTT.

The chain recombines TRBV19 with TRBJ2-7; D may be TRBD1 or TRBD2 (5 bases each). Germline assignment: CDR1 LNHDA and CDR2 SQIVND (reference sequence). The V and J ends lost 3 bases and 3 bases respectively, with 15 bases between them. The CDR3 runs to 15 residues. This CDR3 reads CASSMAGTPNYEQYF. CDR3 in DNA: TGTGCCAGTAGTATGGCAGGGACCCCAAACTACGAGCAGTACTTC.

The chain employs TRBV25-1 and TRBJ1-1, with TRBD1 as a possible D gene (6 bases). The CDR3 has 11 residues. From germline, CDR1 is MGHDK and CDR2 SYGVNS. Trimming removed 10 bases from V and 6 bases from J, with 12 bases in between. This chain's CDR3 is CATQGYSEAFF. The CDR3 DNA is TGTGCCACACAGGGTTATTCTGAAGCTTTCTTT.

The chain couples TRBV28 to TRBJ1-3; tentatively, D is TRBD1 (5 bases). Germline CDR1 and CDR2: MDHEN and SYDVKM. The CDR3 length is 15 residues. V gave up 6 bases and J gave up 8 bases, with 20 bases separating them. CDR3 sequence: CASSQRGDLGYTIYF. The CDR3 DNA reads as TGTGCCAGCAGCCAAAGGGGCGACCTCGGGTACACCATATATTTT.

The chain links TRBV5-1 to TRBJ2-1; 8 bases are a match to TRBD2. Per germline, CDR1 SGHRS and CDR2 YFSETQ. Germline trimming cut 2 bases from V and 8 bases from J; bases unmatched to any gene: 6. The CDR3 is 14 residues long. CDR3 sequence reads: CASSFAGGLYEQFF. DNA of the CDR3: TGCGCCAGCAGCTTCGCGGGAGGTCTATATGAGCAGTTCTTC.

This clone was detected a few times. CDR3 sequence (DNA): TGTGCCAGCAGCTCGTGGACAGGGGTCGACGAGCAGTACTTC. This translates into CASSSWTGVDEQYF. The chain joins TRBV7-6 to TRBJ2-7, with 9 bases matching TRBD1. V was clipped by 4 bases and J by 5 bases; unmatched bases: 6. Germline V lookup: CDR1 SGHVS, CDR2 FNYEAQ. The CDR3 consists of 14 residues.

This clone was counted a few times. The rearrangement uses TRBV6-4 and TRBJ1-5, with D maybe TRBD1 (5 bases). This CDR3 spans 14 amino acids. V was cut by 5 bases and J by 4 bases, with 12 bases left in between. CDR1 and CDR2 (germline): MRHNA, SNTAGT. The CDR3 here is CASSYGTENQPQHF. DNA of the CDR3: TGTGCCAGCAGTTACGGGACGGAGAATCAGCCCCAGCATTTT.

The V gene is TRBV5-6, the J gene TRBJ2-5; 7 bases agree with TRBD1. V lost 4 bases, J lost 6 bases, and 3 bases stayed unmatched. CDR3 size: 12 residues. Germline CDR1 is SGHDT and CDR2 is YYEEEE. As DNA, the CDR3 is TGTGCCAGCAGCCCGGACAGGCAGACCCAGTACTTC. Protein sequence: CASSPDRQTQYF.

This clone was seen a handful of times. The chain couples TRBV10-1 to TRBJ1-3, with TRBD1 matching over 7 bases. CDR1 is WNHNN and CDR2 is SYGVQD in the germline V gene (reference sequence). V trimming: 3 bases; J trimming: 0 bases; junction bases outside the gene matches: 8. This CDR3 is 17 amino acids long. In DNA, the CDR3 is TGCGCCAGCAGTGATTCGGGACAGCTTAACTCTGGAAACACCATATATTTT. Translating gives CASSDSGQLNSGNTIYF.

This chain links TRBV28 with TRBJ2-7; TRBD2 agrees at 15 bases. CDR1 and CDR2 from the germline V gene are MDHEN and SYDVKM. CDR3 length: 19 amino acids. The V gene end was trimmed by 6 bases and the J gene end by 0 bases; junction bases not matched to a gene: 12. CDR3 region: CASRKKTGTSGRSSYEQYF. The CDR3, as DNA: TGTGCCAGCAGGAAGAAGACAGGGACTAGCGGGAGGAGCTCCTACGAGCAGTACTTC.

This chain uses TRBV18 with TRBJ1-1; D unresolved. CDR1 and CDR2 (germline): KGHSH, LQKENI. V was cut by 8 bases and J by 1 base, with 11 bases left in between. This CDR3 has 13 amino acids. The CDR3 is CASARTGNTEAFF. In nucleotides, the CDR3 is TGTGCCAGCGCGCGGACGGGGAACACTGAAGCTTTCTTT.

DNA of the CDR3: TGCGCCAGTACGGTTTGGGAGGGGCCTGGAAACACCATATATTTT. It specifies CASTVWEGPGNTIYF. The V call is TRBV10-2, the J call TRBJ1-3; D perhaps matches TRBD1 (5 bases). CDR3 size: 15 residues. The V end lost 9 bases, the J end lost 2 bases, and 17 bases lay between the germline ends. CDR1 and CDR2 from the germline V gene are WSHSY and SAAADI.

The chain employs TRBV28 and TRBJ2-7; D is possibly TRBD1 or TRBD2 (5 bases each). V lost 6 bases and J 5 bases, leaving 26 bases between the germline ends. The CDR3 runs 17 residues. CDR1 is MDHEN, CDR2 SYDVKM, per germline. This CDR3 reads CASSLTSRDLDLDEQYF. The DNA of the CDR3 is TGTGCCAGCAGCCTAACCTCCCGGGACCTAGATCTAGACGAGCAGTACTTC.

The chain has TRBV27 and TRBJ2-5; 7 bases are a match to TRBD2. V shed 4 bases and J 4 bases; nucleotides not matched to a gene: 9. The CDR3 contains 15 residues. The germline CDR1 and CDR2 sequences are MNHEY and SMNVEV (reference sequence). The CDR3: CASSWGGVSGETQYF. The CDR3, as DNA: TGTGCCAGCAGTTGGGGGGGAGTGTCTGGAGAGACCCAGTACTTC.

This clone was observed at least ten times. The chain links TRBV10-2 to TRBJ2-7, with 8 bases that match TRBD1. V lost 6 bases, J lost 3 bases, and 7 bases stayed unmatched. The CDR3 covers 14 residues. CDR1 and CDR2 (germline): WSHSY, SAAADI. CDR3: CASRTRQGIYEQYF. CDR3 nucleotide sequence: TGCGCCAGCAGGACCCGACAGGGGATCTACGAGCAGTACTTC.

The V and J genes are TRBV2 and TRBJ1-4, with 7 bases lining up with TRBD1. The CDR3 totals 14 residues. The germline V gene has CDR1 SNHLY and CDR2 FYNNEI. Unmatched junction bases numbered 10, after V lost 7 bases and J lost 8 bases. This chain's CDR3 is CASTVDRVNEKLFF. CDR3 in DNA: TGTGCCAGCACCGTTGACAGGGTGAACGAAAAACTGTTTTTT.

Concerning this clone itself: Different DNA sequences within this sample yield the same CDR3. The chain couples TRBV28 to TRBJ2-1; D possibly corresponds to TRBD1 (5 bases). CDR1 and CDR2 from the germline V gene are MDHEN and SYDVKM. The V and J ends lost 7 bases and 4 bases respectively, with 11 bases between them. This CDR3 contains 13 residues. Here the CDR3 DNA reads TGTGCCAGCACTTCAGGGATTTACAATGAGCAGTTCTTC. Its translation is CASTSGIYNEQFF.